This T cell receptor (beta chain) is drawn from a study of cytomegalovirus exposure and HLA in healthy donors. PCR was performed using 60 Vbeta and 13 Jbeta primers. Produced via immunoSEQ multiplex PCR; TCRdb's table is partial and in-frame only. The sample records around 140,000 clones, 70% to 80% being singletons. The CDR3 runs to 17 residues. This TCR came from an older woman in good health and CMV-seronegative. The rearrangement uses TRBV1 and TRBJ2-2; the DNA was not compared with TRBD1, the D call given in the table. TRBV1 has pseudogene status. Sequences were obtained from PBMCs. CDR3 bases: TGCACCAGCAGCCCCCGAGGGGGAGCGGCGAACACCGGGGAGCTGTTTTTT. Its translation is CTSSPRGGAANTGELFF.